This T cell receptor (beta chain) originates from a study of T-cell memory formation after mild COVID-19. Study-level background: Clustering of TCRs was largely donor specific. Findings and caveats of the study: Day 15 to 85 contracting clones showed balanced CD4/CD8; later expanders leaned CD4+. The study detected some responding clones in pre-infection memory, suggesting cross-reactive memory joined. Contracting CD4+ clones lay largely in CM and EM, with CD8+ ones residing in EMRA.

A word on this clonotype: No antigen is known for it.

TCRdb analysed the 5' RACE reads with MiXCR anew, one entry per CDR3 protein. The sample contains around 300,000 distinct CDR3 sequences, approximately 14% of which appear only once. The CDR3 has 16 amino acids. The V and J ends lost 7 bases and 4 bases, in that order; junction bases with no gene match: 11. The germline V gene encodes CDR1 KGHDR and CDR2 SFDVKD. Material for sequencing was PBMCs or a T cell subset sorted from them (not recorded which). The chain couples TRBV24-1 to TRBJ2-1, with 8 bases that match TRBD2. The TCR comes from a young man who had mild COVID-19 (a few samples of this study predate the infection). Cell type and time point are not known. This CDR3 is CATRDRGGGHYNEQFF. The CDR3 DNA reads TGTGCCACCAGGGATCGGGGCGGGGGGCATTACAATGAGCAGTTCTTC.